This entry concerns a single TCR beta chain. The antigen remains unidentified. Isolated RNA was reverse transcribed in full, so expressed TCRB transcripts were sequenced. Profiling relied on immunoSEQ multiplex PCR, and the TCRdb table lists in-frame clones only, not all of them. The table lists a few hundred thousand clones, over 8.5% of them singletons. Cell sorting via CD45RO/CCR7/CD25/CD127/CD95/CD27 was performed to obtain CD4+ naive, central memory, regulatory and stem cell-like memory cells. This sample was included in a study of beta chain features in type 1 diabetes. Study outcomes and limitations: In every one of the four CD4+ subsets, TCRB CDR3s were moderately but significantly shorter in Type 1 diabetes patients. Over-representation of high TCR-expressing cells was a possible consequence of cDNA sequencing. VDJ junctions from patients with type 1 diabetes contained fewer insertions and more deletions. Naive, central memory and Treg TCRB repertoires seemed to resemble each other more closely in patients than they did in healthy donors.

The CDR3 runs 13 residues. Trimming stripped 8 bases from V and 0 bases from J, with 7 bases between. Per germline, CDR1 MNHNS and CDR2 SASEGT. Sequencing was carried out using central memory CD4+ T cells from blood. The chain has TRBV6-1 and TRBJ2-2; D gene ambiguous. The receptor comes from a man in his thirties or forties with type 1 diabetes. CDR3 DNA: TGTGCCAGCTTCCGTTCGAACACCGGGGAGCTGTTTTTT. Protein sequence: CASFRSNTGELFF.